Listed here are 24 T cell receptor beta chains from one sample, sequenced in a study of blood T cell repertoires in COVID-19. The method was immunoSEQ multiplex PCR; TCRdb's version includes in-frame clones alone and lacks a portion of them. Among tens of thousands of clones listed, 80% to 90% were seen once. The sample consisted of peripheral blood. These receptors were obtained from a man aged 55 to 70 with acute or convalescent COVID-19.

This chain's CDR3 is CASSPQGFKSEAFF. The CDR3 coding sequence is TGTGCCAGCAGCCCACAGGGTTTTAAGAGTGAAGCTTTCTTT. V is TRBV13 and J is TRBJ1-1; weak D call: TRBD1 (6 bases). CDR1 and CDR2 from the germline V gene are PRHDT and FYEKMQ (reference sequence). The V gene lost 5 bases and the J gene lost 7 bases, with 17 bases spanning the gap. The CDR3 is made up of 14 amino acids.

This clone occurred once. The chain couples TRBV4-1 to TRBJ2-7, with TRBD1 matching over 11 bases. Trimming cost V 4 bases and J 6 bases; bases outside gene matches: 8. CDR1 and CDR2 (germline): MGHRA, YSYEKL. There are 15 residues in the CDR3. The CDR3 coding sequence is TGCGCCAGCAGCCTCCTAGGGACAGGGGGTATCGAGCAGTACTTC. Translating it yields CASSLLGTGGIEQYF.

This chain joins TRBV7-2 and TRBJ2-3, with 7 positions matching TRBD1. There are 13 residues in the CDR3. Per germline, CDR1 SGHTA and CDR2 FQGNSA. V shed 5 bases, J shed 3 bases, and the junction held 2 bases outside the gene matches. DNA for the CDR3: TGTGCCAGCAGCACACAGGGGACAGATACGCAGTATTTT. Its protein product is CASSTQGTDTQYF.

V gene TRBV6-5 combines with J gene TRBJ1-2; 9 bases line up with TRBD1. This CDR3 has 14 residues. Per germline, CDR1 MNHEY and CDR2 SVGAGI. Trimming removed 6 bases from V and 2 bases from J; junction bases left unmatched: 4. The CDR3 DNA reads TGTGCCAGCAGATTCGGACAGGGGAACTATGGCTACACCTTC. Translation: CASRFGQGNYGYTF.

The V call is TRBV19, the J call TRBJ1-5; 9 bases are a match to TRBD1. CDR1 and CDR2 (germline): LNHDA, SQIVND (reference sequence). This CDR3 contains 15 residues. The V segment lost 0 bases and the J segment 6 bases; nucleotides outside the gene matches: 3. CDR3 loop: CASSIEQGAVQPQHF. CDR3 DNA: TGTGCCAGTAGTATAGAACAGGGGGCCGTTCAGCCCCAGCATTTT.

The CDR3 loop reads CSVSLNEQFF. For the CDR3, the DNA is TGCAGCGTTTCCTTGAATGAGCAGTTCTTC. The rearrangement joins TRBV29-1 to TRBJ2-1; D ambiguous. The CDR3 has 10 residues. The ends were cut back, 5 bases at V and 7 bases at J, with 6 bases in the middle. The germline CDR1 and CDR2 sequences are SQVTM and ANQGSEA.

This chain's CDR3 is CASRADRRRTDTQYF. The CDR3, as DNA: TGTGCCAGCAGGGCCGACAGGCGCCGCACAGATACGCAGTATTTT. This chain connects TRBV5-4 to TRBJ2-3; D may be TRBD1 (6 bases). CDR1 and CDR2 (germline): SGHNT, YYREEE (reference sequence). The V end lost 5 bases, the J end lost 1 base, and 14 bases lay between the germline ends. The CDR3 contains 15 residues. Full variable domain (remainder filled in from reference TRBV5-4 and TRBJ2-3): ETGVTQSPTHLIKTRGQQVTLRCSSQSGHNTVSWYQQALGQGPQFIFQYYREEENGRGNFPPRFSGLQFPNYSSELNVNALELDDSALYLCASRADRRRTDTQYFGPGTRLTVL.

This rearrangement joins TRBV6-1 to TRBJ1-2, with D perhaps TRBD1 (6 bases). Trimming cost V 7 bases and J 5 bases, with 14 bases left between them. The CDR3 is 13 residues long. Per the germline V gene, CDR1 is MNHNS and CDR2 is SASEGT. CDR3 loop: CASMTGRGYGYTF. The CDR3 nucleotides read TGTGCCAGCATGACCGGTAGGGGGTATGGCTACACCTTC.

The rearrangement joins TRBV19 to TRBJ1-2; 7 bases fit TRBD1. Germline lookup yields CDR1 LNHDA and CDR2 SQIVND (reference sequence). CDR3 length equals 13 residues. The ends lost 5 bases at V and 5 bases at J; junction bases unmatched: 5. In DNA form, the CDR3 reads TGTGCCAGTAGTCGACAGGGCCTATATGGCTACACCTTC. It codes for CASSRQGLYGYTF.

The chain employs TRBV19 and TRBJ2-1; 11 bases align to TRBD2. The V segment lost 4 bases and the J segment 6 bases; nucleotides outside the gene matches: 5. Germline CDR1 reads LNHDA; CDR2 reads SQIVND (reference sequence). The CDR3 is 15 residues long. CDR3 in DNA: TGTGCCAGTAGTACAGGGACTAGCGGTATCAATGAGCAGTTCTTC. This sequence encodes CASSTGTSGINEQFF.

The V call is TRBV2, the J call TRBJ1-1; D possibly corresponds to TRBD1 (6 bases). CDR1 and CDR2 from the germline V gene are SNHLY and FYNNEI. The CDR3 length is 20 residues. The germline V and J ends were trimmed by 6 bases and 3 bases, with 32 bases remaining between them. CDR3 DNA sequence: TGTGCCAGCAGGGAACAGGGTGCAAGAGCTCTTTGGGGATCTGACACTGAAGCTTTCTTT. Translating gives CASREQGARALWGSDTEAFF.

The CDR3 is CASNWVRAGTEAFF. In DNA, the CDR3 is TGTGCCAGCAATTGGGTGAGGGCGGGCACTGAAGCTTTCTTT. The rearrangement links TRBV6-5 to TRBJ1-1, with D hard to call. From germline, CDR1 is MNHEY and CDR2 SVGAGI. This CDR3 has 14 residues. V was clipped by 7 bases and J by 4 bases, with 16 bases between them.

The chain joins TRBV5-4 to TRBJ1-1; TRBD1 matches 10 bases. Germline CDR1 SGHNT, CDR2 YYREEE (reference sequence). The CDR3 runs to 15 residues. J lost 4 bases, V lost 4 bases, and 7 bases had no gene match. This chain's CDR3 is CASSPRQGAGTEAFF. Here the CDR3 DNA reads TGTGCCAGCAGCCCAAGACAGGGGGCTGGCACTGAAGCTTTCTTT.

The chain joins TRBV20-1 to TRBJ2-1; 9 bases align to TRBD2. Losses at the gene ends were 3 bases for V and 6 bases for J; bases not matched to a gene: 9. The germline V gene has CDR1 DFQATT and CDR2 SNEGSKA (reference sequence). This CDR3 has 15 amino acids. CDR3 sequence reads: CSASRNSGGPNEQFF. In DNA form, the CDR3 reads TGCAGTGCTAGTCGTAATAGCGGGGGTCCCAATGAGCAGTTCTTC.

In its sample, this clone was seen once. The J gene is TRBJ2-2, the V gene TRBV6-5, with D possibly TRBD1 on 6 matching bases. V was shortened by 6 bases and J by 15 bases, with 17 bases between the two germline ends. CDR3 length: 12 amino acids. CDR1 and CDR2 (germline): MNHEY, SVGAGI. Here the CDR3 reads CASSDKTGKMFF. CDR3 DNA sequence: TGTGCCAGCAGCGATAAGACAGGCAAGATGTTTTTT.

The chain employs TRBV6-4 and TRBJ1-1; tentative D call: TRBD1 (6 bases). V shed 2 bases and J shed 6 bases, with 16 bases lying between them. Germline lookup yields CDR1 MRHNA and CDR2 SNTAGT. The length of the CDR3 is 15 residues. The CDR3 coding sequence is TGTGCCAGCAGTGACCGCGGGGGCGCGGTATCTGAAGCTTTCTTT. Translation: CASSDRGGAVSEAFF.

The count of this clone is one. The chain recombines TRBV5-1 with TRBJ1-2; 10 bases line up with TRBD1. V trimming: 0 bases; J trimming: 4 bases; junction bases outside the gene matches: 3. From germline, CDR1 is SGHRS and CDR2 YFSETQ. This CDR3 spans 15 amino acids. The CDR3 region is CASSLGQGAVYGYTF. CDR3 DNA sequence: TGCGCCAGCAGCTTGGGACAGGGGGCTGTCTATGGCTACACCTTC.

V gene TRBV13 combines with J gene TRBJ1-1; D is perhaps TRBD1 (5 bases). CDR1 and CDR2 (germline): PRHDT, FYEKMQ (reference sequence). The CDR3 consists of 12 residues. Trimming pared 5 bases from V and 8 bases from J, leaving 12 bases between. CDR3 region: CASSLPPGEAFF. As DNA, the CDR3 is TGTGCCAGCAGCCTACCCCCAGGGGAAGCTTTCTTT. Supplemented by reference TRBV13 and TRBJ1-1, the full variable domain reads AAGVIQSPRHLIKEKRETATLKCYPIPRHDTVYWYQQGPGQDPQFLISFYEKMQSDKGSIPDRFSAQQFSDYHSELNMSSLELGDSALYFCASSLPPGEAFFGQGTRLTVV.

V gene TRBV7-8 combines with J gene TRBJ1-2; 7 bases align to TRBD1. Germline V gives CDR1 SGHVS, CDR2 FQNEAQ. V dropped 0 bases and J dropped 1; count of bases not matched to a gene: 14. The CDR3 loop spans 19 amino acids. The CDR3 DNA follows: TGTGCCAGCAGCTTAGCCCCCCGACAGGGCCCGGCCCGTAACTATGGCTACACCTTC. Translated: CASSLAPRQGPARNYGYTF. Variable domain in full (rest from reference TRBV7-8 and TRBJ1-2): GAGVSQSPRYKVAKRGQDVALRCDPISGHVSLFWYQQALGQGPEFLTYFQNEAQLDKSGLPSDRFFAERPEGSVSTLKIQRTQQEDSAVYLCASSLAPRQGPARNYGYTFGSGTRLTVV.

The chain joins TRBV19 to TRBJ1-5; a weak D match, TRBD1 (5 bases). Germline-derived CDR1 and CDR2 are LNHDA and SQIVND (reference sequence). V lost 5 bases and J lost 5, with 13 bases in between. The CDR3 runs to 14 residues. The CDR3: CASSDSPRYQPQHF. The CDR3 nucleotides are TGTGCCAGTAGTGACAGCCCCCGATATCAGCCCCAGCATTTT.

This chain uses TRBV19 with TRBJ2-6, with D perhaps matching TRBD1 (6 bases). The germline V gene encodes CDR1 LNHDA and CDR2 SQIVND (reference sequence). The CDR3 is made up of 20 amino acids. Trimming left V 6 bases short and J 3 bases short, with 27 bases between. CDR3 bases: TGTGCCAGTAGCGATAATTGGGATCAGGGGAATCTCTTTGGGGCCAACGTCCTGACTTTC. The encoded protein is CASSDNWDQGNLFGANVLTF.

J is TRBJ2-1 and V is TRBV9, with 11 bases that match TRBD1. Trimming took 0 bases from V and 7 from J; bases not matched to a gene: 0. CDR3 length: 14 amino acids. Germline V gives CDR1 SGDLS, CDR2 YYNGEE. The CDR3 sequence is CASSVGDRGNEQFF. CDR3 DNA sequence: TGTGCCAGCAGCGTAGGGGACAGGGGGAATGAGCAGTTCTTC.

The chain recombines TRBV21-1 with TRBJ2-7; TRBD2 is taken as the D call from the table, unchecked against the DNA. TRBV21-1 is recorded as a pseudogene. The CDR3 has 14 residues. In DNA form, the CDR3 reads TGTGCCAGCAGCAAAGTGGAGGGTTCCTACGAGCAGTACTTC. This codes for CASSKVEGSYEQYF.

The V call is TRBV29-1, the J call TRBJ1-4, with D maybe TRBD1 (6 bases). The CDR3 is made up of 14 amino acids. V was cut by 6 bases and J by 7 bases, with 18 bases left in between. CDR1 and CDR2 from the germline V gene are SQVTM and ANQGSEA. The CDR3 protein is CSVNTGMYGEKLFF. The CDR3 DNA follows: TGCAGCGTGAATACAGGGATGTATGGTGAAAAACTGTTTTTT.